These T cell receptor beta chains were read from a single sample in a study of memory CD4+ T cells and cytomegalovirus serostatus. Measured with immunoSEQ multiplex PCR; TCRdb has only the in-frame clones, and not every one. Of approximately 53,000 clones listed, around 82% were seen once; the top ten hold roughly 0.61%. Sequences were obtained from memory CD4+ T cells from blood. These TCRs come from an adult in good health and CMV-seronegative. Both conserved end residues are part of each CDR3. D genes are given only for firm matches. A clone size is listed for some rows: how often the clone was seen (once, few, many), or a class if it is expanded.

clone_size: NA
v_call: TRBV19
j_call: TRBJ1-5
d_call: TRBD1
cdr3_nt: TGTGCCAGTAGTTCGGGACAGACCTATCAGCCCCAGCATTTT
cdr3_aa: CASSSGQTYQPQHF

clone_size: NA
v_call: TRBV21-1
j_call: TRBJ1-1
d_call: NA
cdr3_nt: TGTGCCAGCAGCAAAGTACAGGGGTGCCATAACACTGAAGCTTTCTTT
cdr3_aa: CASSKVQGCHNTEAFF

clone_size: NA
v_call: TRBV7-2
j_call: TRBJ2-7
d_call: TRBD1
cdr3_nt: TGTGCCAGCAGCTTAGCGGGGACAGGGACCGAGCAGTACTTC
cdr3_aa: CASSLAGTGTEQYF

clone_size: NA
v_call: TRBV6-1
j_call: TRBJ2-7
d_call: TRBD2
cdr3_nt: TGTGCCAGCATGGTAGCGGGAGAGGACGAGCAGTACTTC
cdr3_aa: CASMVAGEDEQYF

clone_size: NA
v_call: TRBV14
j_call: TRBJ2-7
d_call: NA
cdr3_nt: TGTGCCAGCAGCACCAGGGTAACCCCGCACGAGCAGTACTTC
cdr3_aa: CASSTRVTPHEQYF

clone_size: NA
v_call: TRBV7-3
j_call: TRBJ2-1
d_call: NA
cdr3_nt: TGTGCCAGCAGCCCCCCCGGGGCGAGTGAGCAGTTCTTC
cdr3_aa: CASSPPGASEQFF

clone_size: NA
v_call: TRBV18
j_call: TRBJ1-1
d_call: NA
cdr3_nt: TGTGCCAGCTCGTCGACTGCCGGGGGAAAGAACACTGAAGCTTTCTTT
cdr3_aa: CASSSTAGGKNTEAFF

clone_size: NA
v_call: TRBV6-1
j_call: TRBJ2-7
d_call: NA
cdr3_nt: TGTGCCAGCCGGTCGGTGGGATACTACGAGCAGTACTTC
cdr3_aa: CASRSVGYYEQYF

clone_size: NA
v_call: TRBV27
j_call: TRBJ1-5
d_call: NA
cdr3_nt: TGTGCCAGCAGGACGGTCTCAGGGCCCCAGCATTTT
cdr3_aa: CASRTVSGPQHF

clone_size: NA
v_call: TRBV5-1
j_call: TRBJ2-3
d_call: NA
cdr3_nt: TGCGCCAGCAGCTTGAGGGGTTTGGGCACAGATACGCAGTATTTT
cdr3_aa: CASSLRGLGTDTQYF

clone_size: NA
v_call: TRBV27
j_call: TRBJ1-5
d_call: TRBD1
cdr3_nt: TGTGCCAGCAGACCCGGACAGGGTGGAAATCAGCCCCAGCATTTT
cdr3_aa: CASRPGQGGNQPQHF

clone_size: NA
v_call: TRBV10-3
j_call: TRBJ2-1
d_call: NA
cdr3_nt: TGTGCCATCAATCCCGATTCGAGCTCCTACAATGAGCAGTTCTTC
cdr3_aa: CAINPDSSSYNEQFF

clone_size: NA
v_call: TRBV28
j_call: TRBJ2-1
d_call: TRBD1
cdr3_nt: TGTGCCAGCGAACCGTTCGGGACAGGGGGAAAAATCGAGCAGTTCTTC
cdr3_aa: CASEPFGTGGKIEQFF

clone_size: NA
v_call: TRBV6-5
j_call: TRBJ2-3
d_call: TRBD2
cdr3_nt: TGTGCCAGCAGGCCTAGCGGGAGTGGGGGACAGCAGTATTTT
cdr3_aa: CASRPSGSGGQQYF

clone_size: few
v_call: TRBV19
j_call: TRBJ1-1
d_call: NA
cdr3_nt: TGTGCCAGTAGTATCCAGGGGACCGGGAATGCTTTCTTT
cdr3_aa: CASSIQGTGNAFF

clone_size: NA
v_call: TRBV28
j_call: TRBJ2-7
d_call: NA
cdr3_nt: TGTGCCAGCAGTCTGAAGTACGAGCAGTACTTC
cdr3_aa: CASSLKYEQYF

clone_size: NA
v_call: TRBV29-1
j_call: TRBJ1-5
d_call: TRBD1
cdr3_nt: TGCAGCGTTCAATACGACAGGGGATTGAATCAGCCCCAGCATTTT
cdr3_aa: CSVQYDRGLNQPQHF

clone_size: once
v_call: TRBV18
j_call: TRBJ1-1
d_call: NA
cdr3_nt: TGTGCCAGCTCACTTCACCCGGCAGGGTGGGGAGCTGAAGCTTTCTTT
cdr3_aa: CASSLHPAGWGAEAFF

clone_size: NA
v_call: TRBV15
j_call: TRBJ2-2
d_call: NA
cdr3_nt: TGTGCCACCAAACCGGCAGGGGCCACCGGGGAGCTGTTTTTT
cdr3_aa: CATKPAGATGELFF

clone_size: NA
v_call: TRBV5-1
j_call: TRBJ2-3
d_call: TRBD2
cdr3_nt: TGCGCCAGCAGCTTTGGGTCGGGACTAGCGGTAACAGATACGCAGTATTTT
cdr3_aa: CASSFGSGLAVTDTQYF

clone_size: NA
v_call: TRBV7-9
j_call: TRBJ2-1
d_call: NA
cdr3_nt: TGTGCCAGCAGCCTAAAGCTGCGCCTGGCGGGAACCTACAATGAGCAGTTCTTC
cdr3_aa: CASSLKLRLAGTYNEQFF

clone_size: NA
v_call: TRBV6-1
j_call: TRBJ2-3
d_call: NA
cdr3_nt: TGTGCCAGCAGGCCCGGACGCGGCACAGATACGCAGTATTTT
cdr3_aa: CASRPGRGTDTQYF

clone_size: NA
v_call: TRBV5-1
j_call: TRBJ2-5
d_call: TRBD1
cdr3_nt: TGCGCCAGCAGCTTGGTATCCGGGACAGGGGGCCAAGAGACCCAGTACTTC
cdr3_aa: CASSLVSGTGGQETQYF

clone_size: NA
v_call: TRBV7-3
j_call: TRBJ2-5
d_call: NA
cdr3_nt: TGTGCCAGCAGCCAATCCCCGGCAGGGCTGCAAGAGACCCAGTACTTC
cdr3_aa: CASSQSPAGLQETQYF

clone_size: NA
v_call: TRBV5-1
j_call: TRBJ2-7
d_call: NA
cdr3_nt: TGCGCCAGCAGCTTGGTGCCAGGGAGAAACGAGCAGTACTTC
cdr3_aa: CASSLVPGRNEQYF

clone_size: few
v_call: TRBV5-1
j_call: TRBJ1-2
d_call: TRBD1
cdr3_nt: TGCGCCAGCAGCTTGGTCCCATCTACAGGGGGGCTAGGCTATGGCTACACCTTC
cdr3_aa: CASSLVPSTGGLGYGYTF

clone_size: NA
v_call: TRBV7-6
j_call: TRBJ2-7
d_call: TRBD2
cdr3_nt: TGTGCCAGCAGCTTAGCGGGAGGGAGCGGGAGGGCCCTATACGAGCAGTACTTC
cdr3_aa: CASSLAGGSGRALYEQYF

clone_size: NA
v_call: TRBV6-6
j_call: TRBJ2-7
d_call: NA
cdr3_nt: TGTGCCAGCGCAGGAGCCTACGAGCAGTACTTC
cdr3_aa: CASAGAYEQYF